This TCR beta chain came from a study of cytomegalovirus exposure and HLA in healthy donors. The CDR3 runs 14 residues. Trimming removed 5 bases from V and 6 bases from J, with 16 bases in between. Per the germline V gene, CDR1 is SNHLY and CDR2 is FYNNEI. With regard to this clone: No antigen is known for it.

Study-level points and caveats: Common viral pathogens seemed to be connected with several of the most significant clusters, according to a later analysis. In vitro checks showed that a few CMV-associated chains really do target CMV antigens.

Primers for the PCR totalled 60 Vbeta and 13 Jbeta. Profiled with immunoSEQ multiplex PCR; TCRdb holds only in-frame clones, not every one. The sample holds under 200,000 clones; roughly four fifths are singletons and the top ten take around 10%. Sample: PBMCs. The TCR comes from a man aged 45-60 years in good health and CMV-seropositive. The chain joins TRBV2 to TRBJ1-1; D uncertain. Here the CDR3 DNA reads TGTGCCAGCAGTAGAAGTTCGGAGGGATCTGAAGCTTTCTTT. Protein sequence: CASSRSSEGSEAFF.